These T cell receptor beta chains were read from a single sample in a study of shared clonotypes between healthy human individuals. Clones were sequenced by immunoSEQ multiplex PCR, and TCRdb holds only the in-frame ones, with some missing. Found here are around 2,100,000 clones, just under 95% of them singletons; the top ten hold approximately 1.2%. Sequences were obtained from naive CD8+ T cells sorted from blood. These receptors came from a man aged 18 to 29 in good health. Both conserved end residues are part of each CDR3. The D gene is left open where the match is weak. Clone sizes are given selectively: once, few, many, or a class where the clone is expanded.

v_call	clone_size	j_call	d_call	cdr3_nt	cdr3_aa
TRBV5-1	once	TRBJ1-1	.	TGCGCCAGCAGCTTGGAAGGGACGGCGGCTGAAGCTTTCTTT	CASSLEGTAAEAFF
TRBV5-4	.	TRBJ2-7	TRBD1	TGTGCCAGCAGCGCGACAGGGGGCTACGAGCAGTACTTC	CASSATGGYEQYF
TRBV10-1	.	TRBJ2-1	.	TGCGCCAGCAGTGACGGGGGAGAGCAGTTCTTC	CASSDGGEQFF
TRBV7-9	.	TRBJ2-7	TRBD2	TGTGCCAGCAGTCCGCCGGGACTAGCGGGAGGGAACTACGAGCAGTACTTC	CASSPPGLAGGNYEQYF
TRBV6-6	.	TRBJ1-1	.	TGTGCCAGCAGTTACGGACCCGGGGGCCTGGCTGAAGCTTTCTTT	CASSYGPGGLAEAFF
TRBV13	.	TRBJ2-1	TRBD2	TGTGCCAGCAGCCCATCTAGCGGTTCCTACAATGAGCAGTTCTTC	CASSPSSGSYNEQFF
TRBV5-6	.	TRBJ1-3	.	TGTGCCAGCAGCTTGGGATCAGGAAACACCATATATTTT	CASSLGSGNTIYF
TRBV10-3	.	TRBJ1-3	.	TGTGCCATCAGTGAGCCAGAGGGATTCTCTGGAAACACCATATATTTT	CAISEPEGFSGNTIYF
TRBV2	.	TRBJ2-1	TRBD2	TGTGCCAGCAGTACTAGCGGGGATTACAATGAGCAGTTCTTC	CASSTSGDYNEQFF
TRBV27	.	TRBJ2-1	TRBD1	TGTGCCAGCAGCACAGGGGAATCCTACAATGAGCAGTTCTTC	CASSTGESYNEQFF
TRBV5-8	.	TRBJ2-1	TRBD2	TGTGCCAGCAGCTTGGCACTAGCGGGGTACAATGAGCAGTTCTTC	CASSLALAGYNEQFF
TRBV9	.	TRBJ2-7	.	TGTGCCAGCAGCGCGAACCCAAGCTACGAGCAGTACTTC	CASSANPSYEQYF
TRBV19	.	TRBJ2-7	TRBD1	TGTGCCAGTAGTACTTCGGACAGGGCCTACGAGCAGTACTTC	CASSTSDRAYEQYF
TRBV14	once	TRBJ2-3	.	TGTGCCAGCAGCCAACAAACCCTAGGATGGGGCACAGATACGCAGTATTTT	CASSQQTLGWGTDTQYF
TRBV6-6	.	TRBJ2-7	.	TGTGCCAGCAGTTACTTCGGCAGGGAATACTACGAGCAGTACTTC	CASSYFGREYYEQYF
TRBV25-1	.	TRBJ1-2	.	TGTGCCAGCAGTGTGGGTGAGGGCTATGGCTACACCTTC	CASSVGEGYGYTF
TRBV11-2	.	TRBJ1-4	.	TGTGCCAGCAGCTCAAGGGACCCCTTAGGCCTGTTTTTT	CASSSRDPLGLFF
TRBV7-9	.	TRBJ2-5	TRBD2	TGTGCCAGCAGCCAAATCCTAGCGGGAGGGGGCCAAGAGACCCAGTACTTC	CASSQILAGGGQETQYF
TRBV6-5	.	TRBJ2-2	.	TGTGCCAGCAGTTACGGGCGGTCCGGGGAGCTGTTTTTT	CASSYGRSGELFF
TRBV4-1	.	TRBJ2-1	.	TGCGCCAGCAGCCTCCGGGCGGAATACAATGAGCAGTTCTTC	CASSLRAEYNEQFF